This TCR beta chain was identified during a study of blood T cells in healthy people across ages. Looking at the study overall: Capturing about one barcoded beta molecule per two T cells was achieved by template switching. Study-wide findings and caveats: The unknown donor CMV status may have confounded expanded clonotype changes.

A second PCR of roughly 7 to 11 cycles used a sample-barcoded 5' primer and a J-beta primer mix. TCRdb re-analysed the 5' RACE reads in MiXCR, keeping a single row per CDR3 protein. The sample lists 1.5 million to 2 million distinct CDR3 sequences, 40% to 55% seen once, with 2% to 2.5% in the top ten. Germline CDR1 and CDR2: DFQATT and SNEGSKA (reference sequence). The CDR3 is made up of 17 amino acids. J lost 6 bases, V lost 6 bases, and 13 bases had no gene match. Concerning this clonotype: Its specificity is not known.

Sequencing was carried out using blood. The sequence derives from a woman in her 40s in good health. V gene TRBV20-1 combines with J gene TRBJ2-5; TRBD2 agrees at 16 bases. Here the CDR3 reads CSAGGGLAGGNGKTQYF. CDR3 DNA: TGCAGTGCCGGAGGGGGACTAGCGGGGGGGAACGGAAAGACCCAGTACTTC.